This passage covers 13 T cell receptor beta chains from one sample sequenced in a study of blood T cell repertoires in COVID-19. TCRdb's copy holds only in-frame clones and misses some; the assay was immunoSEQ multiplex PCR. This table holds about 150,000 clones, about 86% found once. The sample taken for sequencing was PBMCs or T cells enriched from blood (not recorded which). These TCRs come from a man in his fifties who had recovered from COVID-19.

The DNA for the CDR3 is TGCAGCGCCATGACACTGAACACTGAAGCTTTCTTT. Residues: CSAMTLNTEAFF. The J gene is TRBJ1-1, the V gene TRBV29-1; D is undetermined. Per the germline V gene, CDR1 is SQVTM and CDR2 is ANQGSEA. The CDR3 contains 12 residues. V was clipped by 7 bases and J by 0 bases, with 9 bases between them.

The genes are TRBV4-1 and TRBJ2-3, with a weak D call TRBD1 (5 bases). The CDR3 extends over 15 amino acids. Germline V gives CDR1 MGHRA, CDR2 YSYEKL. The V and J ends lost 0 bases and 6 bases respectively, with 13 bases between them. CDR3 sequence (DNA): TGCGCCAGCAGCCAAGAAGGGGCACGGACGGATACGCAGTATTTT. Protein sequence: CASSQEGARTDTQYF.

The J gene is TRBJ2-5, the V gene TRBV4-2, with TRBD2 identical over 8 bases. The V segment lost 3 bases and the J segment 3 bases; nucleotides outside the gene matches: 6. CDR1 and CDR2 from the germline V gene are LGHNA and YNFKEQ. The CDR3 is 15 amino acids. The CDR3 sequence is CASSQAGLDKETQYF. The CDR3 DNA follows: TGTGCCAGCAGCCAGGCGGGACTAGACAAAGAGACCCAGTACTTC.

V is TRBV12-3 or TRBV12-4 and J is TRBJ1-1; no reliable D call. The CDR3 runs 11 residues. V was pared by 6 bases and J by 7 bases, with 9 bases between. The CDR3 loop reads CASSLAGEAFF. DNA for the CDR3: TGTGCCAGCAGCCTCGCCGGTGAAGCTTTCTTT.

The sample holds a few counts of this clone. This chain links TRBV7-3 with TRBJ2-7; D is perhaps TRBD2 (6 bases). The CDR3 contains 14 residues. Germline-derived CDR1 and CDR2 are SGHTA and FQGTGA. V lost 5 bases, J lost 0 bases, and 11 bases lay in between. CDR3 sequence: CASSPDGSSYEQYF. CDR3 in DNA: TGTGCCAGCAGCCCAGACGGGAGCTCCTACGAGCAGTACTTC.

This clone was observed a few times. The V and J genes are TRBV7-2 and TRBJ2-1; the D gene is possibly TRBD1 (6 bases). CDR1 SGHTA and CDR2 FQGNSA come from the germline V gene. V lost 0 bases, J lost 10 bases, and 13 bases lay in between. The CDR3 spans 14 residues. The CDR3 is CASSLASTGTEQFF. In DNA form, the CDR3 reads TGTGCCAGCAGCTTAGCGTCAACCGGGACAGAGCAGTTCTTC.

The rearrangement uses TRBV11-3 and TRBJ1-2; the match to TRBD1 covers 11 bases. The CDR3 loop spans 14 amino acids. After removal of 5 bases from V and 8 bases from J, the junction contained 7 bases not matched to a gene. In germline, CDR1 is SGHNT, CDR2 YENEEA. DNA for the CDR3: TGTGCCAGCAGCCATCGGACAGGGGGCGGAGGCTACACCTTC. Translation gives CASSHRTGGGGYTF.

J is TRBJ1-1 and V is TRBV6-5, with a possible D match to TRBD1 (6 bases). In germline, CDR1 is MNHEY, CDR2 SVGAGI. V lost 0 bases to trimming and J lost 8 bases, with 13 bases between them. This CDR3 is 14 amino acids long. Here the CDR3 DNA reads TGTGCCAGCAGTTACTCGATGGGTACAGGGGAAGCTTTCTTT. It specifies CASSYSMGTGEAFF.

The count of this clone is one. This chain joins TRBV23-1 and TRBJ1-2; D ambiguous. TRBV23-1 is filed as an ORF, its function uncertain. The germline V and J ends were trimmed by 6 bases and 1 base, with 21 bases remaining between them. The CDR3 covers 17 residues. Here the CDR3 DNA reads TGCGCCAGCAGCCCTCCAACTCGACAACCTAATAACTATGGCTACACCTTC. Translating gives CASSPPTRQPNNYGYTF.

The V gene is TRBV25-1, the J gene TRBJ1-5; 12 nucleotides align to TRBD1. The trim removed 3 bases at V and 4 bases at J, leaving 7 bases unmatched. Germline V gene sequence: CDR1 MGHDK, CDR2 SYGVNS. This CDR3 region has 17 residues. The DNA of the CDR3 is TGTGCCAGCAGTGACTCGGGACAGGGGGCGCGGAATCAGCCCCAGCATTTT. Residues: CASSDSGQGARNQPQHF.

This clone was recorded once. The rearrangement joins TRBV5-1 to TRBJ2-5; D remains unclear. The germline V gene encodes CDR1 SGHRS and CDR2 YFSETQ. The germline V and J ends were trimmed by 0 bases and 2 bases, with 8 bases remaining between them. CDR3 length: 14 residues. DNA of the CDR3: TGCGCCAGCAGCTTGGAGGCAGGTCAAGAGACCCAGTACTTC. This gives the protein CASSLEAGQETQYF. Complete variable domain (other parts from reference TRBV5-1 and TRBJ2-5): KAGVTQTPRYLIKTRGQQVTLSCSPISGHRSVSWYQQTPGQGLQFLFEYFSETQRNKGNFPGRFSGRQFSNSRSEMNVSTLELGDSALYLCASSLEAGQETQYFGPGTRLLVL.

This clone was picked up a small number of times. The chain carries TRBV6-5 and TRBJ1-1; possibly TRBD1 for D (6 bases). Germline V gene sequence: CDR1 MNHEY, CDR2 SVGAGI. The CDR3 loop spans 13 amino acids. The germline V and J ends were trimmed by 7 bases and 0 bases, with 9 bases remaining between them. The CDR3 sequence is CASTRTVNTEAFF. The CDR3 DNA follows: TGTGCCAGCACCAGGACAGTGAACACTGAAGCTTTCTTT.

The rearrangement uses TRBV24-1 and TRBJ2-3; 8 bases line up with TRBD1. CDR3 size: 16 residues. CDR1 and CDR2 from the germline V gene are KGHDR and SFDVKD. J gave up 1 base and V 3 bases, and 5 bases lay outside the gene matches. Here the CDR3 reads CATSDPGQGGTDTQYF. As DNA, the CDR3 is TGTGCCACCAGTGATCCCGGACAGGGTGGCACAGATACGCAGTATTTT.